A single sample is the source of the 17 T cell receptor beta chains below, sequenced in a study of CD8 T cells in Susac syndrome. RNA amounts of about 0.5 to 1 ug underwent reverse transcription with random hexamers. TCRdb redid the calling of the immunoSEQ multiplex PCR reads with MiXCR, one entry per CDR3 protein. The sample holds about 140,000 distinct CDR3 sequences, about 95% seen once. Sequencing was performed on CD4+ T cells from PBMCs. These receptors were taken from a human donor with multiple sclerosis.

This chain joins TRBV20-1 and TRBJ2-7; TRBD2 agrees at 8 bases. This CDR3 comprises 12 residues. The germline gives CDR1 DFQATT, CDR2 SNEGSKA (reference sequence). V lost 5 bases to trimming and J lost 3 bases; unmatched junction nucleotides: 3. The CDR3 region is CSAQREGYEQYF. In nucleotides, the CDR3 is TGCAGTGCTCAACGGGAGGGCTACGAGCAGTACTTC.

The chain recombines TRBV5-4 with TRBJ1-2; D is ambiguous. In germline, CDR1 is SGHNT, CDR2 YYREEE (reference sequence). With 0 bases removed from V and 3 bases from J, the gap between germline ends came to 9 bases. The CDR3 sequence is 14 residues long. In DNA, the CDR3 is TGTGCCAGCAGCTTGGCCGGGGTGTACTATGGCTACACCTTC. Its translation: CASSLAGVYYGYTF.

The gene calls are TRBV7-3 and TRBJ2-1, with 11 bases fitting TRBD2. The V gene's germline CDR1 is SGHTA and CDR2 FQGTGA. This CDR3 contains 16 residues. The V gene end was trimmed by 5 bases and the J gene end by 9 bases; junction bases not matched to a gene: 12. The CDR3 is CASSIQPTSGVGEQFF. The DNA of the CDR3 is TGTGCCAGCAGCATCCAACCGACTAGCGGGGTCGGTGAGCAGTTCTTC.

CDR3 coding DNA: TGTGCCAGCAGTTTTTACGTGGGTGGCTACACCTTC. It encodes CASSFYVGGYTF. The chain carries TRBV12-3 or TRBV12-4 and TRBJ1-2; no definite D call. The CDR3 has 12 residues. The ends were cut back, 3 bases at V and 7 bases at J, with 9 bases in the middle.

This chain joins TRBV2 and TRBJ1-5, with no clear D. V was cut by 2 bases and J by 0 bases, with 14 bases left in between. From germline, CDR1 is SNHLY and CDR2 FYNNEI. CDR3 length equals 17 residues. The CDR3 here is CASSESGRTGSNQPQHF. Here the CDR3 DNA reads TGTGCCAGCAGTGAAAGTGGACGGACCGGTAGCAATCAGCCCCAGCATTTT.

The J gene is TRBJ2-3, the V gene TRBV30; TRBD2 might be the D (6 bases). Trimming left V 3 bases short and J 4 bases short, with 14 bases between. Germline V lookup: CDR1 GTSNPN, CDR2 SVGIG (reference sequence). CDR3 length: 14 residues. CDR3 residues: CAWSGGVVPDTQYF. CDR3 bases: TGTGCCTGGAGCGGAGGGGTGGTCCCAGATACGCAGTATTTT.

The V gene is TRBV7-8, the J gene TRBJ2-3; 14 bases are shared with TRBD2. This CDR3 contains 17 residues. J was trimmed by 6 bases and V by 1 base; bases with no gene match: 6. CDR1 SGHVS and CDR2 FQNEAQ come from the germline V gene. The CDR3 DNA sequence: TGTGCCAGCAGCTTAGGGGGGACTAGCGGGAGAGCTGATACGCAGTATTTT. Its protein product is CASSLGGTSGRADTQYF.

The chain combines TRBV24-1 with TRBJ2-1, with D possibly TRBD1 on 6 matching bases. Trimming cost V 3 bases and J 7 bases, with 15 bases left between them. CDR3 length equals 15 residues. Germline V gene lookup returns CDR1 KGHDR and CDR2 SFDVKD. CDR3 DNA: TGTGCCACCAGTGATCCCCGGCAGGGGATGAATGAGCAGTTCTTC. Protein sequence: CATSDPRQGMNEQFF.

The rearrangement links TRBV20-1 to TRBJ2-6; D gene unclear. V was trimmed by 6 bases and J by 0 bases, leaving 18 bases between them. The CDR3 spans 17 residues. CDR1 and CDR2 (germline): DFQATT, SNEGSKA (reference sequence). In DNA, the CDR3 is TGCAGTGCCCCCACAGCCGGACGGCCCTCTGGGGCCAACGTCCTGACTTTC. Translation: CSAPTAGRPSGANVLTF.

The chain is built from TRBV29-1 and TRBJ1-2, with 10 bases aligning to TRBD1. Germline-derived CDR1 and CDR2 are SQVTM and ANQGSEA. Trimming removed 8 bases from V and 3 bases from J; junction bases left unmatched: 6. The CDR3 consists of 13 residues. For the CDR3, the DNA is TGCAGCTTTTGGACAGGGGGGGACTATGGCTACACCTTC. It codes for CSFWTGGDYGYTF.

This chain uses TRBV30 with TRBJ1-1; TRBD1 is a possible D gene (5 bases). Trimming cost V 6 bases and J 1 base, with 21 bases left between them. Germline-derived CDR1 and CDR2 are GTSNPN and SVGIG (reference sequence). CDR3 length: 16 residues. This CDR3 is CACKKQSGTQNTEAFF. CDR3 coding DNA: TGTGCCTGTAAAAAGCAATCAGGGACTCAGAACACTGAAGCTTTCTTT.

This chain connects TRBV5-6 to TRBJ2-7; D gene uncertain. Trimming cost V 6 bases and J 0 bases, with 10 bases left between them. From germline, CDR1 is SGHDT and CDR2 YYEEEE. The CDR3 is 13 residues long. The CDR3 region has the DNA TGTGCCAGCACAATGACGAGCTCCTACGAGCAGTACTTC. It encodes CASTMTSSYEQYF.

The genes are TRBV3-1 and TRBJ2-5; D gene unclear. Between the trimmed V and J ends, which lost 4 bases and 0 bases, there was a span of 12 bases. This CDR3 spans 15 amino acids. Per germline, CDR1 LGHDT and CDR2 YNNKEL (reference sequence). Here the CDR3 reads CASSLATLYQETQYF. For the CDR3, the DNA is TGTGCCAGCAGCCTAGCAACCCTGTACCAAGAGACCCAGTACTTC.

The V gene is TRBV29-1, the J gene TRBJ2-3; 10 nucleotides match TRBD1. The V gene's germline CDR1 is SQVTM and CDR2 ANQGSEA. The CDR3 runs 14 residues. Germline trimming cut 7 bases from V and 4 bases from J; bases unmatched to any gene: 8. In DNA form, the CDR3 reads TGCAGCGCCTCGACAGGGGGCGGCGCAGATACGCAGTATTTT. Protein: CSASTGGGADTQYF.

This chain joins TRBV20-1 and TRBJ1-5; TRBD1 aligns across 7 bases. This CDR3 has 14 residues. CDR1 is DFQATT, CDR2 SNEGSKA, per germline (reference sequence). V lost 5 bases to trimming and J lost 1 base; unmatched junction nucleotides: 5. The CDR3 DNA follows: TGCAGTGCTCAGGGGGGAGGGAGCAATCAGCCCCAGCATTTT. It yields the protein CSAQGGGSNQPQHF.

Only one count was recorded for this clonotype. The chain recombines TRBV20-1 with TRBJ1-1; D may be TRBD1 (5 bases). The CDR3 loop spans 12 amino acids. Trimming stripped 1 base from V and 4 bases from J, with 7 bases between. CDR1 is DFQATT and CDR2 is SNEGSKA in the germline V gene (reference sequence). In DNA form, the CDR3 reads TGCAGTGCTAGAGGGGGCGGCACTGAAGCTTTCTTT. Its protein product is CSARGGGTEAFF.

The V call is TRBV11-2, the J call TRBJ2-2; 8 nucleotides align to TRBD1. V lost 3 bases and J lost 8; bases outside the gene matches: 8. The CDR3 is 15 residues long. Germline CDR1 is SGHAT and CDR2 is FQNNGV. The CDR3 sequence is CASSFLGTGSGELFF. In DNA, the CDR3 is TGTGCCAGCAGCTTCCTAGGGACAGGAAGTGGGGAGCTGTTTTTT.